The clone carrying this T cell receptor (beta chain) was counted a single time. Stated time point: peripheral blood 6 weeks after treatment start. The data stem from a study of PD-L1 blockade in urothelial cancer. Study-level background: Atezolizumab, begun by patients in the mid-2010s, was given at 1,200 mg intravenously every 3 weeks.

Spike-ins of synthetic TCR analog templates went into each PCR. Assay: immunoSEQ multiplex PCR; the TCRdb copy retains only in-frame clones and omits some. This table has 120,000 or so clones, roughly 86% appearing once. This CDR3 comprises 15 residues. V was shortened by 1 base and J by 7 bases, with 14 bases between the two germline ends. CDR1 is LNHDA and CDR2 is SQIVND in the germline V gene (reference sequence). The chain combines TRBV19 with TRBJ2-1; weak D call: TRBD2 (5 bases). The source is a man between 50 and 59 years old with urothelial cancer. The sample was PBMCs, taken around atezolizumab (anti-PD-L1) treatment. CDR3 coding DNA: TGTGCCAGTAGTATAGTTGGCGTCCCGGGAAATGAGCAGTTCTTC. Translating it yields CASSIVGVPGNEQFF.